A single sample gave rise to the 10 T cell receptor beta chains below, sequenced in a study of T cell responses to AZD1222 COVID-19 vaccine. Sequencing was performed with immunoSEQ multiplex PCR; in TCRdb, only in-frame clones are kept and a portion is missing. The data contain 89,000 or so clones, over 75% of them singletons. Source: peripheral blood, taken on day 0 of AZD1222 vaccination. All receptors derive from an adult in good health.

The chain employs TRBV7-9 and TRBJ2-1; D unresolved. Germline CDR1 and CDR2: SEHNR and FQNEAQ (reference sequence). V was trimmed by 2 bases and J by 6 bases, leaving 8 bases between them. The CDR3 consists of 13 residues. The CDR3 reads CASSLPPRNEQFF. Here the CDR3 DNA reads TGTGCCAGCAGCTTACCACCCCGCAATGAGCAGTTCTTC.

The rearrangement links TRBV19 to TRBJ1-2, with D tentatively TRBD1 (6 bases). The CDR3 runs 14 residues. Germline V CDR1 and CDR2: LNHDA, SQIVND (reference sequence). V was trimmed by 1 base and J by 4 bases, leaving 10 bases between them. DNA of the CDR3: TGTGCCAGTAGTATAGGCAGGGGAGCCTATGGCTACACCTTC. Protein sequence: CASSIGRGAYGYTF.

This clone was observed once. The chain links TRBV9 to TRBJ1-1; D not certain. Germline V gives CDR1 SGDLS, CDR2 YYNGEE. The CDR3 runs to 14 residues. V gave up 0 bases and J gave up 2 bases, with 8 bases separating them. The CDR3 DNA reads TGTGCCAGCAGCGTAGGCCCAGACAACACTGAAGCTTTCTTT. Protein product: CASSVGPDNTEAFF.

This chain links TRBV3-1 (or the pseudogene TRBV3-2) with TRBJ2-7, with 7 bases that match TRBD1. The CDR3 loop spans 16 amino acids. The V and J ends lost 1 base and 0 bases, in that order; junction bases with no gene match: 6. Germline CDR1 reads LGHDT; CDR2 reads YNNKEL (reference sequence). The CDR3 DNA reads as TGTGCCAGCAGCCAAGCCCGGACAGGCCTCTCCTACGAGCAGTACTTC. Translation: CASSQARTGLSYEQYF.

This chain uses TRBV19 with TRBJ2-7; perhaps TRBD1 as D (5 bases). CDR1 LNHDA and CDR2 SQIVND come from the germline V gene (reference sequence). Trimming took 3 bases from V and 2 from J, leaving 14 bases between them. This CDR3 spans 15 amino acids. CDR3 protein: CASSMRTSQTYEQYF. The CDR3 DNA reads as TGTGCCAGTAGTATGCGGACATCCCAGACCTACGAGCAGTACTTC.

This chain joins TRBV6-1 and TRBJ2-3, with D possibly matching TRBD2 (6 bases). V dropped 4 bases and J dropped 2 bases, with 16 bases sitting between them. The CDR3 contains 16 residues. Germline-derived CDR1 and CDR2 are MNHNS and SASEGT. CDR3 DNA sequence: TGTGCCAGCAGTGGGTACATTGGAGGGTTCACAGATACGCAGTATTTT. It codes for CASSGYIGGFTDTQYF.

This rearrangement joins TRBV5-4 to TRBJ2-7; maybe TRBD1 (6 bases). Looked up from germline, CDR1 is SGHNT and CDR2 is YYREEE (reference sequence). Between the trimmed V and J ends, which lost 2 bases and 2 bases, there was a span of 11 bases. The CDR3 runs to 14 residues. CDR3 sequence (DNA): TGTGCCAGCAGCTTCCGAGGACAGACCTACGAGCAGTACTTC. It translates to CASSFRGQTYEQYF.

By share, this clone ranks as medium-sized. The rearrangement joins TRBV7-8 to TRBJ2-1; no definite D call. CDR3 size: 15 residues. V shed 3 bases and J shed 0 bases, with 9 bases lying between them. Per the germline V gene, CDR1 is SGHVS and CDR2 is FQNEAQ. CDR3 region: CASSLEMSSYNEQFF. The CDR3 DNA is TGTGCCAGCAGCTTGGAAATGAGCTCCTACAATGAGCAGTTCTTC.

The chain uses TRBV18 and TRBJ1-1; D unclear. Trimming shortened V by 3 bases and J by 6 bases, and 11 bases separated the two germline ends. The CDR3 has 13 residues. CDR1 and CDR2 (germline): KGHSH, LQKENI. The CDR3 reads CASSPTATSEAFF. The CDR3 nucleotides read TGTGCCAGCTCACCCACCGCCACATCTGAAGCTTTCTTT.

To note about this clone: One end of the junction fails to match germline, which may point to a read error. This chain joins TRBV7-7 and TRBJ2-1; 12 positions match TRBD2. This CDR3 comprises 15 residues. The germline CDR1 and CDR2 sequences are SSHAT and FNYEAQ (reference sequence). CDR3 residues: CASSPRLAGDNEQFF. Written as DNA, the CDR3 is TGTGCTAGCAGCCCCCGACTAGCGGGAGACAATGAGCAGTTCTTC.